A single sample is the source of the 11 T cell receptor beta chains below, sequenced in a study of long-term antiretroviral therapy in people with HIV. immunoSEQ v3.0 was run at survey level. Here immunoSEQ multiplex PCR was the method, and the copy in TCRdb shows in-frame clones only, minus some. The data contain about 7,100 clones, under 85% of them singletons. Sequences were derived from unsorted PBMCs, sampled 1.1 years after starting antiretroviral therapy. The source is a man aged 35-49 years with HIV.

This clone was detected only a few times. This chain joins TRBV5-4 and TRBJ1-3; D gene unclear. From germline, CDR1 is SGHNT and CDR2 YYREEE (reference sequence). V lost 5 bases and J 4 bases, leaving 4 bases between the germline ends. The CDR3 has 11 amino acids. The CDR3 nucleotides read TGTGCCAGCAGGGTCGGAAACACCATATATTTT. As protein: CASRVGNTIYF.

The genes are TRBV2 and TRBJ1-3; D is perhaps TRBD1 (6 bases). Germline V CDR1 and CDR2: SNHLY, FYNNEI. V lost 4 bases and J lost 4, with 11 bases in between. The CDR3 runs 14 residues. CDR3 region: CASSGGRMGNTIYF. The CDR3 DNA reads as TGTGCCAGCAGTGGGGGGCGGATGGGAAACACCATATATTTT.

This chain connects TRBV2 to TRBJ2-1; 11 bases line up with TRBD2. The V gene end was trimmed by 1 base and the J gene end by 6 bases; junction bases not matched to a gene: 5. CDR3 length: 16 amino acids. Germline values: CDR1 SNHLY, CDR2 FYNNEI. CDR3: CASSEDSGGAINEQFF. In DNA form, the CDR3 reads TGTGCCAGCAGTGAAGATAGCGGGGGGGCGATCAATGAGCAGTTCTTC. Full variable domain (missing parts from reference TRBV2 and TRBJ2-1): EPEVTQTPSHQVTQMGQEVILRCVPISNHLYFYWYRQILGQKVEFLVSFYNNEISEKSEIFDDQFSVERPDGSNFTLKIRSTKLEDSAMYFCASSEDSGGAINEQFFGPGTRLTVL.

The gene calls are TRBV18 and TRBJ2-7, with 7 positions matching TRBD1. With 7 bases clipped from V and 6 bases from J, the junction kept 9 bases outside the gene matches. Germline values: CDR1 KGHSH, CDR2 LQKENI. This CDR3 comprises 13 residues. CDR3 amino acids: CASWDRDSCEQYF. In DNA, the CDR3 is TGTGCCAGCTGGGACCGGGACAGCTGCGAGCAGTACTTC.

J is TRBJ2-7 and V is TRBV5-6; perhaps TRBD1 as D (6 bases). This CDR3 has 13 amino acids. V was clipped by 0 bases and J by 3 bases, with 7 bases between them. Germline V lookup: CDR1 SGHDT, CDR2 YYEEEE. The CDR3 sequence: CASSLDRVYEQYF. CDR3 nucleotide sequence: TGTGCCAGCAGCTTGGACAGGGTCTACGAGCAGTACTTC.

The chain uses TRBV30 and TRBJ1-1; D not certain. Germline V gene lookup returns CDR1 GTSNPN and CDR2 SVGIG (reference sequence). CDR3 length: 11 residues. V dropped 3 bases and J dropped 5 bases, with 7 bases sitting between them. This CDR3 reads CAWRGGTEAFF. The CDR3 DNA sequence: TGTGCCTGGAGGGGAGGGACTGAAGCTTTCTTT. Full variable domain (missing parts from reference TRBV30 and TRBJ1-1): SQTIHQWPATLVQPVGSPLSLECTVEGTSNPNLYWYRQAAGRGLQLLFYSVGIGQISSEVPQNLSASRPQDRQFILSSKKLLLSDSGFYLCAWRGGTEAFFGQGTRLTVV.

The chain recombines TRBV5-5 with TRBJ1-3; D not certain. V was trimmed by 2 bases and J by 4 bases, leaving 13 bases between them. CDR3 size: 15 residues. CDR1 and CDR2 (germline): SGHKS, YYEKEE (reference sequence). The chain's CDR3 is CASSFFGGGGNTIYF. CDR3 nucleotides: TGTGCCAGCAGCTTTTTTGGAGGAGGAGGAAACACCATATATTTT.

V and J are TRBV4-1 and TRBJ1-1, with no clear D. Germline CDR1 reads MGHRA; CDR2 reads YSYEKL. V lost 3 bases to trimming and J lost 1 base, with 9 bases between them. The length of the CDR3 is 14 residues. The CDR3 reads CASSHPPRNTEAFF. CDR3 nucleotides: TGCGCCAGCAGCCATCCCCCCAGGAACACTGAAGCTTTCTTT.

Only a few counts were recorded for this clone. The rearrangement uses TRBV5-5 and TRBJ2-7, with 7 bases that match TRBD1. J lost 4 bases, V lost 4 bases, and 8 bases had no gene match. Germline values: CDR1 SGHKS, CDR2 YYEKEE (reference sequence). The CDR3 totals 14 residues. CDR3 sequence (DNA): TGTGCCAGCAGCCTGCGTGGGACAGATTACGAGCAGTACTTC. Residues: CASSLRGTDYEQYF.

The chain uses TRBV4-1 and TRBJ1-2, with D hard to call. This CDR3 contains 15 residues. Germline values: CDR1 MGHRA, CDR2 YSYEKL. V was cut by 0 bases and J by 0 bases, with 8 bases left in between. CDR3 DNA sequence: TGCGCCAGCAGCCAAGAAGCCAGCCCTAACTATGGCTACACCTTC. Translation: CASSQEASPNYGYTF.

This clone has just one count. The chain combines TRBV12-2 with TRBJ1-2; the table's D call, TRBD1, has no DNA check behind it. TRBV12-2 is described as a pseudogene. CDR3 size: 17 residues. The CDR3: CASRLVPRDRGYYGYTF. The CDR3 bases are TGTGCAAGTCGCTTAGTCCCCCGGGACAGGGGGTACTATGGCTACACCTTC.